This TCR beta chain was observed in a study of cytomegalovirus exposure and HLA in healthy donors. The overall study: When 300 to 400 donors were genotyped, over 80% of them were found to fall in the Caucasian-associated ancestry cluster.

Whole-study results and caveats: TCR beta V- and J-gene trimming, according to a later analysis, was linked to a missense DCLRE1C variant.

This CDR3 contains 11 residues. V lost 4 bases to trimming and J lost 7 bases; unmatched junction nucleotides: 2. CDR1 and CDR2 from the germline V gene are SQVTM and ANQGSEA. Regarding this clone: As yet, its antigen is unknown.

Amplification used 60 Vbeta primers and 13 Jbeta primers. Sequenced by immunoSEQ multiplex PCR; TCRdb stores in-frame clones only, minus some. Seen here are about 240,000 clones, approximately 84% observed once, and the top ten hold around 0.23%. The TCR was taken from a girl aged 2 to 9 in good health and CMV-seronegative. Input material: PBMCs. The chain couples TRBV29-1 to TRBJ1-1; 8 bases align to TRBD1. The CDR3 coding sequence is TGCAGCGTTGGGACAGGGATTGAAGCTTTCTTT. This translates into CSVGTGIEAFF.